The rows below give T cell receptor beta chains drawn from one sample of a study of blood T cell repertoires in COVID-19. The data were produced by immunoSEQ multiplex PCR, yet TCRdb's version contains in-frame clones alone and is incomplete. The sample lists a few hundred thousand clones, roughly 84% occurring once. The sample comprised PBMCs or T cells enriched from blood (not recorded which). The source is a woman in her thirties or forties who had recovered from COVID-19. Each CDR3 is given with its conserved first and last residue. Each record gives: D gene, J gene, clone size, V gene, CDR3 protein, CDR3 DNA. The D gene is left open where the match is weak. Where a row states a size, it is once, few, many or the class of an expanded clone; other rows omit it.

d_call: NA
j_call: TRBJ2-1
clone_size: NA
v_call: TRBV30
cdr3_aa: CAWKELGQRYLGDEQFF
cdr3_nt: TGTGCCTGGAAAGAACTAGGACAGCGCTACCTAGGAGATGAGCAGTTCTTC

d_call: NA
j_call: TRBJ1-3
clone_size: once
v_call: TRBV4-1
cdr3_aa: CASSQDWGGPGNTIYF
cdr3_nt: TGCGCCAGCAGCCAAGATTGGGGGGGCCCGGGAAACACCATATATTTT

d_call: TRBD1
j_call: TRBJ1-2
clone_size: NA
v_call: TRBV6-4
cdr3_aa: CASSTAGQGVSGYTF
cdr3_nt: TGTGCCAGCAGTACAGCGGGACAGGGGGTAAGCGGCTACACCTTC

d_call: TRBD2
j_call: TRBJ2-7
clone_size: NA
v_call: TRBV15
cdr3_aa: CATSLGTSGRRLSSYEQYF
cdr3_nt: TGTGCCACCAGCTTGGGGACTAGCGGGAGGAGGCTTTCGTCCTACGAGCAGTACTTC

d_call: NA
j_call: TRBJ2-2
clone_size: NA
v_call: TRBV5-8
cdr3_aa: CASRLSYTGELFF
cdr3_nt: TGTGCCAGCAGACTGTCCTACACCGGGGAGCTGTTTTTT

d_call: TRBD2
j_call: TRBJ2-1
clone_size: once
v_call: TRBV28
cdr3_aa: CASTREEVDEQFF
cdr3_nt: TGTGCCAGCACCCGGGAGGAGGTTGACGAGCAGTTCTTC

d_call: TRBD1
j_call: TRBJ1-5
clone_size: NA
v_call: TRBV2
cdr3_aa: CASAGTGKQPQHF
cdr3_nt: TGTGCCAGCGCCGGGACAGGGAAACAGCCCCAGCATTTT

d_call: TRBD2
j_call: TRBJ2-1
clone_size: NA
v_call: TRBV7-2
cdr3_aa: CASSLTSGKGDEQFF
cdr3_nt: TGTGCCAGCAGCTTAACTAGCGGCAAAGGCGATGAGCAGTTCTTC

d_call: TRBD1
j_call: TRBJ1-5
clone_size: once
v_call: TRBV7-8
cdr3_aa: CASSNLGQDGHQPQHF
cdr3_nt: TGTGCCAGCAGCAACCTGGGACAGGATGGGCATCAGCCCCAGCATTTT

d_call: NA
j_call: TRBJ1-2
clone_size: NA
v_call: TRBV19
cdr3_aa: CASTFVTGIGYGYTF
cdr3_nt: TGTGCCAGTACCTTCGTTACAGGGATCGGATATGGCTACACCTTC

d_call: NA
j_call: TRBJ1-2
clone_size: once
v_call: TRBV13
cdr3_aa: CASSSNRAGYTF
cdr3_nt: TGTGCCAGCAGCTCAAACAGGGCGGGCTACACCTTC

d_call: TRBD2
j_call: TRBJ2-7
clone_size: once
v_call: TRBV19
cdr3_aa: CASRGGLASTYEQYF
cdr3_nt: TGTGCCAGCCGCGGAGGACTAGCGTCTACCTACGAGCAGTACTTC

d_call: TRBD1
j_call: TRBJ2-2
clone_size: NA
v_call: TRBV19
cdr3_aa: CASSIGQVNTGELFF
cdr3_nt: TGTGCCAGTAGTATCGGACAGGTTAACACCGGGGAGCTGTTTTTT

d_call: TRBD1
j_call: TRBJ1-2
clone_size: NA
v_call: TRBV7-2
cdr3_aa: CASSLEQGQGGYTF
cdr3_nt: TGTGCCAGCAGCTTAGAACAGGGGCAGGGAGGCTACACCTTC

d_call: TRBD2
j_call: TRBJ2-1
clone_size: many
v_call: TRBV27
cdr3_aa: CASSMRELRYNEQFF
cdr3_nt: TGTGCCAGCAGCATGCGGGAGCTTCGGTACAATGAGCAGTTCTTC

d_call: TRBD2
j_call: TRBJ2-1
clone_size: NA
v_call: TRBV7-7
cdr3_aa: CASSPPSGGYNEQFF
cdr3_nt: TGTGCCAGCAGCCCCCCTAGCGGAGGCTACAATGAGCAGTTCTTC

d_call: TRBD1
j_call: TRBJ1-1
clone_size: NA
v_call: TRBV19
cdr3_aa: CASSTETGFGTEAFF
cdr3_nt: TGTGCCAGTAGTACTGAGACAGGGTTCGGCACTGAAGCTTTCTTT

d_call: TRBD2
j_call: TRBJ2-5
clone_size: NA
v_call: TRBV2
cdr3_aa: CASSPGLAETQYF
cdr3_nt: TGTGCCAGCAGTCCGGGACTAGCAGAGACCCAGTACTTC

d_call: TRBD1
j_call: TRBJ1-3
clone_size: once
v_call: TRBV30
cdr3_aa: CAWQQGADTIYF
cdr3_nt: TGTGCCTGGCAGCAGGGGGCGGACACCATATATTTT

d_call: NA
j_call: TRBJ1-1
clone_size: few
v_call: TRBV5-8
cdr3_aa: CASSLGLTTNTEAFF
cdr3_nt: TGTGCCAGCAGCTTGGGTTTGACTACTAACACTGAAGCTTTCTTT

d_call: TRBD1
j_call: TRBJ2-3
clone_size: NA
v_call: TRBV3-1/TRBV3-2
cdr3_aa: CASSPHGLGQGNTDTQYF
cdr3_nt: TGTGCCAGCAGCCCCCACGGACTTGGACAGGGTAACACAGATACGCAGTATTTT

d_call: NA
j_call: TRBJ2-2
clone_size: NA
v_call: TRBV12-5
cdr3_aa: CASGYGTSLPGELFF
cdr3_nt: TGTGCTAGTGGTTACGGGACTTCTCTCCCGGGGGAGCTGTTTTTT

d_call: NA
j_call: TRBJ2-1
clone_size: NA
v_call: TRBV24-1
cdr3_aa: CATSVTSSWDEQFF
cdr3_nt: TGTGCCACCAGTGTGACTAGTTCTTGGGATGAGCAGTTCTTC